A single sample is the source of the 7 T cell receptor beta chains below, sequenced in a study of identical twins. Each CDR3 protein gets one entry after TCRdb re-called the 5' RACE reads with MiXCR. The table lists hundreds of thousands of distinct CDR3 sequences, 8.5% to 9% of them singletons. These data were also reused for a study on yellow fever vaccine responses in identical twins.

The specimen sequenced was PBMCs. The source is a young woman in good health.

This clonotype was detected only a few times. The V gene is TRBV12-3 or TRBV12-4, the J gene TRBJ2-7; a possible D gene is TRBD2 (6 bases). The V end lost 5 bases, the J end lost 11 bases, and 16 bases lay between the germline ends. The CDR3 runs to 12 residues. The chain's CDR3 is CASSLRRGREYF. CDR3 nucleotide sequence: TGTGCCAGCAGTCTCCGGCGGGGCAGGGAGTACTTC.

The chain combines TRBV5-1 with TRBJ2-1, with D tentatively TRBD1 (6 bases). Germline CDR1 is SGHRS and CDR2 is YFSETQ. V lost 0 bases to trimming and J lost 7 bases, with 14 bases between them. The CDR3 has 15 amino acids. This chain's CDR3 is CASSLAAGVINEQFF. CDR3 coding DNA: TGCGCCAGCAGCTTGGCGGCAGGGGTGATAAATGAGCAGTTCTTC.

V and J are TRBV3-1 and TRBJ2-1; a weak D match, TRBD1 (5 bases). The CDR3 contains 16 residues. Per the germline V gene, CDR1 is LGHDT and CDR2 is YNNKEL (reference sequence). Trimming left V 1 base short and J 4 bases short, with 14 bases between. The CDR3 here is CASSQGQLESYNEQFF. The CDR3 DNA sequence: TGTGCCAGCAGCCAAGGACAGCTTGAATCGTACAATGAGCAGTTCTTC.

The chain uses TRBV5-1 and TRBJ2-6; 7 bases are shared with TRBD1. V was clipped by 2 bases and J by 2 bases; unmatched bases: 7. Germline V gives CDR1 SGHRS, CDR2 YFSETQ. This CDR3 is 17 amino acids long. CDR3 bases: TGCGCCAGCAGCTTCCGGGACAGAAGCCCTGGGGCCAACGTCCTGACTTTC. Translation gives CASSFRDRSPGANVLTF.

This clonotype was recorded a few times. This chain uses TRBV7-2 with TRBJ2-7, with D possibly TRBD2 on 6 matching bases. Germline-derived CDR1 and CDR2 are SGHTA and FQGNSA. Trimming shortened V by 3 bases and J by 0 bases, and 15 bases separated the two germline ends. The CDR3 has 16 amino acids. CDR3 residues: CASSFGSGGSSYEQYF. The CDR3 DNA reads TGTGCCAGCAGCTTTGGGAGTGGAGGGAGCTCCTACGAGCAGTACTTC.

The V call is TRBV4-2, the J call TRBJ2-7, with TRBD1 identical over 7 bases. This CDR3 is built from 15 residues. Per germline, CDR1 LGHNA and CDR2 YNFKEQ. The trim removed 1 base at V and 3 bases at J, leaving 6 bases unmatched. The CDR3 bases are TGTGCCAGCAGCCAAGCTTCGACAGGGAGCTACGAGCAGTACTTC. It encodes CASSQASTGSYEQYF.

The V call is TRBV28, the J call TRBJ2-2; D possibly corresponds to TRBD2 (6 bases). Trimming left V 5 bases short and J 1 base short, with 14 bases between. Germline CDR1 MDHEN, CDR2 SYDVKM. The CDR3 has 16 residues. The CDR3 coding sequence is TGTGCCAGCAGTCAGTCTAGCGCCCAGAACACCGGGGAGCTGTTTTTT. It specifies CASSQSSAQNTGELFF.